The 18 T cell receptor beta chains presented below share a single source sample, sequenced in a study of glioma-infiltrating T cells. The iRepertoire nested amplicon-rescue multiplex PCR amplified TCR alpha and beta CDR3s from RNA. TCRdb used MiXCR to reprocess the multiplex PCR reads, holding one entry per CDR3 protein. The sample holds under 130,000 distinct CDR3 sequences, around 29% seen once. The specimen sequenced was glioma tissue, nonneoplastic brain tissue, or PBMCs (not recorded which). The receptor source for this set is a human donor with low-grade glioma or glioblastoma, undergoing nonglioma brain surgery, or in good health (not recorded which).

The sample holds many counts of this clonotype. This chain uses TRBV20-1 with TRBJ2-7; TRBD1 aligns across 10 bases. The CDR3 has 13 amino acids. CDR1 DFQATT and CDR2 SNEGSKA come from the germline V gene (reference sequence). Trimming took 5 bases from V and 6 from J; bases not matched to a gene: 7. Here the CDR3 reads CSAAGTGVLEQYF. CDR3 coding DNA: TGCAGTGCTGCCGGGACAGGGGTTCTCGAGCAGTACTTC.

Turning to this clonotype: Since a much larger clone is just one base distant, this may be a read error. V gene TRBV7-9 combines with J gene TRBJ1-2, with a possible D match to TRBD1 (5 bases). Germline V lookup: CDR1 SEHNR, CDR2 FQNEAQ (reference sequence). CDR3 length equals 16 residues. CDR3 DNA sequence: TGTGCCAGAAGCTTATCCGGGGCGTATACGCGGGATGGCTACACCTTC. It translates to CARSLSGAYTRDGYTF. The full variable domain, completed using reference TRBV7-9 and TRBJ1-2, is DTGVSQNPRHKITKRGQNVTFRCDPISEHNRLYWYRQTLGQGPEFLTYFQNEAQLEKSRLLSDRFSAERPKGSFSTLEIQRTEQGDSAMYLCARSLSGAYTRDGYTFGSGTRLTVV.

A note on this clonotype: This CDR3 fails to terminate in the conserved phenylalanine or tryptophan, so it likely reflects a read error. The chain joins TRBV5-4 to TRBJ2-7, with D tentatively TRBD1 (5 bases). Per germline, CDR1 SGHNT and CDR2 YYREEE (reference sequence). The CDR3 loop spans 13 amino acids. Trimming took off 5 bases at V and 3 bases at J, with 12 bases between the two ends. The CDR3 protein is CASRRGQYYEQYL. The CDR3, as DNA: TGTGCCAGCAGAAGGGGCCAATACTACGAGCAGTACCTC.

Concerning this clonotype itself: At one end the junction does not follow the germline gene, possibly because of a read error. The rearrangement joins TRBV2 to TRBJ2-3; either TRBD1 or TRBD2 may supply D (5 bases each). CDR3 length: 15 amino acids. The germline gives CDR1 SNHLY, CDR2 FYNNEI. The CDR3 DNA sequence: TGTGCCAGCAGTAGATATCGGGAACTGACAGATGCGCAGTATTTT. This translates into CASSRYRELTDAQYF.

This clonotype occurred a few times. The genes are TRBV12-3 or TRBV12-4 and TRBJ2-4; D tentatively fits TRBD1 or TRBD2 (6 bases each). With 2 bases removed from V and 9 bases from J, the gap between germline ends came to 11 bases. The CDR3 is 13 residues long. Written as DNA, the CDR3 is TGTGCCAGCAGTTTAACAGGGAGGAGCATTCAGTACTTC. The encoded protein is CASSLTGRSIQYF.

This clonotype has a count of ten or more. The chain employs TRBV7-3 and TRBJ2-1; the match to TRBD2 covers 10 bases. This CDR3 comprises 16 residues. CDR1 and CDR2 (germline): SGHTA, FQGTGA. V gave up 0 bases and J gave up 2 bases; unmatched junction bases: 1. The CDR3: CASSLTGTSAYNEQFF. CDR3 coding DNA: TGTGCCAGCAGCTTAACGGGGACTAGCGCCTACAATGAGCAGTTCTTC. Together with reference TRBV7-3 and TRBJ2-1, the CDR3 gives the full variable domain: GAGVSQTPSNKVTEKGKYVELRCDPISGHTALYWYRQSLGQGPEFLIYFQGTGAADDSGLPNDRFFAVRPEGSVSTLKIQRTERGDSAVYLCASSLTGTSAYNEQFFGPGTRLTVL.

The chain carries TRBV19 and TRBJ2-3; D possibly corresponds to TRBD2 (5 bases). Germline CDR1 and CDR2: LNHDA and SQIVND (reference sequence). There are 14 residues in the CDR3. V shed 7 bases and J shed 2 bases, with 13 bases lying between them. CDR3 protein: CASNLRADTDTQYF. The CDR3 nucleotides read TGTGCCAGTAACTTGAGGGCTGACACAGATACGCAGTATTTT.

This clonotype was detected many times. The rearrangement uses TRBV28 and TRBJ1-5, with D maybe TRBD1 (5 bases). The CDR3 totals 13 residues. CDR1 is MDHEN, CDR2 SYDVKM, per germline. V was clipped by 10 bases and J by 4 bases, with 14 bases between them. The CDR3 region has the DNA TGTGCCACACGGGACCGACCAAATCAGCCCCAGCATTTT. Its protein is CATRDRPNQPQHF.

Comments on this clonotype: Possible read error: a much larger clone is one base away. This chain joins TRBV7-2 and TRBJ1-2; no clear D gene. This CDR3 contains 15 residues. The germline CDR1 and CDR2 sequences are SGHTA and FQGNSA. In DNA, the CDR3 is TGTGCCAGCGGCTTATTTACCCCCGGGAAGTATGGCTACACCTTC. The encoded protein is CASGLFTPGKYGYTF.

Many counts were recorded for this clonotype. The rearrangement links TRBV7-9 to TRBJ1-6; D gene unclear. The CDR3 consists of 13 residues. Trimming removed 3 bases from V and 10 bases from J, with 10 bases in between. The germline gives CDR1 SEHNR, CDR2 FQNEAQ (reference sequence). CDR3 sequence: CASSFIETSPLHF. The CDR3 nucleotides are TGTGCCAGCAGCTTTATCGAAACGTCACCCCTCCACTTT.

The chain carries TRBV6-1 and TRBJ1-4; D unclear. Germline CDR1 reads MNHNS; CDR2 reads SASEGT. The germline V and J ends were trimmed by 6 bases and 10 bases, with 18 bases remaining between them. The CDR3 extends over 14 amino acids. CDR3 sequence (DNA): TGTGCCAGCAGCTTAGGGCAGAGGTGGGGAAAACTGTTTTTT. Its protein product is CASSLGQRWGKLFF.

The chain uses TRBV14 and TRBJ1-2; tentative D call: TRBD1 (5 bases). Germline CDR1 and CDR2: SGHDN and FVKESK. The CDR3 is 13 amino acids. V dropped 8 bases and J dropped 2 bases, with 12 bases sitting between them. CDR3 DNA: TGTGCCAGCGCCCGGGGACTCAACTATGGCTACACCTTC. Its translation: CASARGLNYGYTF.

In regard to this clonotype: This clone may be a read error of a much larger clone one base away. The gene calls are TRBV6-6 and TRBJ1-6; 9 bases map to TRBD1. Per germline, CDR1 MNHNY and CDR2 SVGAGI (reference sequence). This CDR3 is 17 amino acids long. V was clipped by 0 bases and J by 5 bases; unmatched bases: 5. As DNA, the CDR3 is TGTGCCAGCAGTTACTCGGGGGGGACAGGGAATAATTCACCCCTCCACTTT. This sequence encodes CASSYSGGTGNNSPLHF.

This clonotype has at least ten counts. The chain is built from TRBV20-1 and TRBJ1-6; D is uncertain. There are 17 residues in the CDR3. Trimming took 0 bases from V and 7 from J, leaving 19 bases between them. Germline V gene lookup returns CDR1 DFQATT and CDR2 SNEGSKA (reference sequence). The CDR3 nucleotides read TGCAGTGCTAGAGATCGTCACTTCGGAGGGCGGAATTCACCCCTCCACTTT. Residues: CSARDRHFGGRNSPLHF.

Regarding this clonotype: Without the conserved terminal phenylalanine or tryptophan, this CDR3 likely stems from a read error. The chain couples TRBV24-1 to TRBJ2-1; D is uncertain. This CDR3 region has 13 residues. V lost 1 base to trimming and J lost 6 bases, with 6 bases between them. In germline, CDR1 is KGHDR, CDR2 SFDVKD. The DNA of the CDR3 is TGTGCCACCAGTGATTTCCCGAGCAATGAGCAGTTCTCC. Its protein product is CATSDFPSNEQFS.

This clonotype was observed a handful of times. One base away lies a much larger clone, so this may be a sequencing read error. This sequence joins TRBV6-1 and TRBJ1-2; the D is unclear. The V end was cut by 6 bases, the J end by 9 bases, with 17 bases between. Germline-derived CDR1 and CDR2 are MNHNS and SASEGT. The CDR3 is 13 residues long. The CDR3 bases are TGTGCCAGCAGACGGGCACAAGGAAATAGCTACACCTTC. Translating it yields CASRRAQGNSYTF.

As concerns this clonotype: A much larger clone differs from this one at a single base, so this may be a read error. The chain is built from TRBV20-1 and TRBJ2-5; D remains ambiguous. Germline CDR1 DFQATT, CDR2 SNEGSKA (reference sequence). V lost 2 bases and J 2 bases, leaving 15 bases between the germline ends. This CDR3 spans 15 amino acids. The CDR3 bases are TGCAGTGCTAGAAATGGAAACAGCCCTCAAGAGACCCAGTACTTC. This gives the protein CSARNGNSPQETQYF.

To note about this clonotype: This may be a read error: a much more frequent sequence differs by one nucleotide. The chain recombines TRBV20-1 with TRBJ1-1; the match to TRBD1 covers 12 bases. This CDR3 has 15 amino acids. The junction had 9 bases not matched to a gene; V was cut back by 6 bases and J by 4 bases. Per germline, CDR1 DFQATT and CDR2 SNEGSKA (reference sequence). The CDR3 protein is CSATIGTGGATEAFF. The CDR3 DNA reads as TGCAGTGCAACTATCGGGACAGGGGGCGCCACTGAAGCTTTCTTT.